This TCR beta chain was profiled in a study of CD8 T cells in Susac syndrome. Findings and caveats of the study: The study conceded that relatively few individuals underwent its TCR sequencing and HLA analysis.

Random hexamers were used to reverse transcribe an amount of roughly 0.45 to 1 ug RNA. From the immunoSEQ multiplex PCR reads, TCRdb called clonotypes with MiXCR, one entry per CDR3 protein. The table lists over 350,000 distinct CDR3 sequences, 85% of them singletons. Notes on this clonotype: Its target is not known.

In germline, CDR1 is LGHDT, CDR2 YNNKEL (reference sequence). V was clipped by 0 bases and J by 6 bases, with 12 bases between them. This CDR3 region has 15 residues. The chain employs TRBV3-1 and TRBJ1-5; tentatively, D is TRBD1 (6 bases). The origin of this receptor is a human donor with multiple sclerosis. Source material: CD8+ T cells from PBMCs. The DNA of the CDR3 is TGTGCCAGCAGCCAAGATCCCATCAGGGGTCAGCCCCAGCATTTT. Protein product: CASSQDPIRGQPQHF.